These T cell receptor beta chains were read from a single sample in a study of pediatric ulcerative colitis. Profiling relied on immunoSEQ multiplex PCR, and the TCRdb table lists in-frame clones only, not all of them. Of 55,000 to 75,000 clones in the sample, roughly nine tenths were seen once. Material: blood. The receptor set was obtained from a boy younger than 18 with severe ulcerative colitis. CDR3s leave out the opening cysteine and the closing phenylalanine or tryptophan. Each record gives: V gene, J gene, CDR3 protein.

TRBV7-9,TRBJ2-1,ASSLVRTSGDNEQF
TRBV6-1,TRBJ1-5,ASSTVLFPNQPQH
TRBV29-1,TRBJ2-7,SVDDSAYEQY
TRBV7-9,TRBJ2-3,ASSLAASGDVDTQY
TRBV7-2,TRBJ2-3,ASSFGQGGTDTQY
TRBV5-6,TRBJ1-2,ASSLLRTGGAYGYT
TRBV2,TRBJ2-4,ASSGGLAKNIQY
TRBV19,TRBJ2-7,ASSIWSRGLEIYEQY
TRBV6-1,TRBJ1-5,ASRSQEGGNQPQH
TRBV10-1,TRBJ1-1,SNRGGARLMNTEAF
TRBV18,TRBJ2-3,ASSPPIVSATDTQY
TRBV6-5,TRBJ1-1,ASLRNTEAF
TRBV7-2,TRBJ1-2,ASSLAMAGNRYT
TRBV7-2,TRBJ2-1,ASSLSSYNEQF
TRBV6-5,TRBJ2-7,ASSYGSRDYEQY
TRBV5-6,TRBJ2-1,ASSLDPTSGRNEQF
TRBV29-1,TRBJ1-2,SVEGTGAENYGYT
TRBV18,TRBJ2-5,ASSRGQQETQY
TRBV19,TRBJ2-1,ASSPLALSSYNEQF
TRBV7-9,TRBJ1-1,ASSSQIETQAF
TRBV7-6,TRBJ2-3,ASADTDTQY
TRBV4-2,TRBJ1-5,ASSNQGQGVQPQH
TRBV7-3,TRBJ2-7,ASSLDDTGPYEQY
TRBV18,TRBJ1-4,ASSTQGDEKLF
TRBV6-6,TRBJ1-5,ASSLQGNQPQH
TRBV7-9,TRBJ2-2,ASSPGVIGELF
TRBV6-4,TRBJ2-2,ASSDVADAGELF
TRBV6-6,TRBJ1-4,ASSDLGGAHEKLF
TRBV29-1,TRBJ2-7,SVELGLGPGASYEQY
TRBV7-2,TRBJ2-5,ASTPWAGGGETQY
TRBV5-1,TRBJ2-1,ASSLRSSAHNEQF
TRBV5-1,TRBJ2-3,ASSAREPATDTQY
TRBV6-5,TRBJ1-5,ASSTGVVQPQH
TRBV7-9,TRBJ1-5,ASSREASNQPQH
TRBV2,TRBJ2-7,ASSAGTSGLSEQY
TRBV28,TRBJ1-2,ASSPIGNYGYT
TRBV21-1,TRBJ1-1,ASSKGKREAEAF
TRBV11-2,TRBJ2-5,ASSLDRPEETQY
TRBV11-2,TRBJ2-7,ASSLYIVGGGSEQY
TRBV20-1,TRBJ2-7,SARLVYEQY
TRBV5-4,TRBJ2-3,ASSFLAGTATDTQY
TRBV5-1,TRBJ1-2,ASSLAILGNYGYT
TRBV15,TRBJ1-1,ATEPGSWDRGTEAF
TRBV11-3,TRBJ2-7,ASSYSGYEQY
TRBV7-9,TRBJ2-7,ASSLAGGSYEQY
TRBV6-5,TRBJ2-5,ASSYFVGTAQETQY
TRBV27,TRBJ1-1,ASSFGKARPAF
TRBV6-1,TRBJ2-7,ASTKTGSYEQY
TRBV5-4,TRBJ2-7,ASSQTSGRAPYEQY
TRBV11-2,TRBJ2-7,ASSLAGAGMKAEQY
TRBV27,TRBJ1-5,ASSLLGMSNQPQH
TRBV18,TRBJ2-5,ASSLNPGGETQY
TRBV6-5,TRBJ2-7,ASSYSALAGEGEQY
TRBV30,TRBJ1-5,AWSGARAQPQH
TRBV20-1,TRBJ1-2,SALDGLTVT
TRBV9,TRBJ1-4,ASSPGTGNEKLF
TRBV27,TRBJ2-1,ASSNYNEQF